This T cell receptor beta chain was recorded in a study of cytomegalovirus exposure and HLA in healthy donors. Samples came from healthy bone marrow donors. The germline gives CDR1 SGDLS, CDR2 YYNGEE. The CDR3 covers 16 residues. The trim removed 4 bases at V and 2 bases at J, leaving 7 bases unmatched. 13 Jbeta primers and 60 Vbeta primers were used for the PCR. Generated by immunoSEQ multiplex PCR, the TCRdb table keeps only in-frame clones and is missing some. The sample holds 110,000 to 150,000 clones, 70% to 85% seen once. Sequenced: PBMCs. The TCR was taken from a male donor in good health and CMV-seronegative. V usage is TRBV9 and J usage is TRBJ2-3, with 10 bases lining up with TRBD2. The DNA for the CDR3 is TGTGCCAGCAGCCTCACTAGCGGGGTCCTCACAGATACGCAGTATTTT. This gives the protein CASSLTSGVLTDTQYF.